One and the same sample provided the 24 T cell receptor beta chains below, sequenced in a study of blood T cell repertoires in COVID-19. Sequencing used immunoSEQ multiplex PCR; TCRdb keeps in-frame clones, though not all of them. The repertoire holds around 130,000 clones, with roughly 80% as singletons. The material sequenced was peripheral blood. All receptors come from a human donor in a cohort sampled during active COVID-19.

This clone was detected a few times. This chain links TRBV30 with TRBJ2-7; D ambiguous. Germline CDR1 reads GTSNPN; CDR2 reads SVGIG (reference sequence). The V gene lost 2 bases and the J gene lost 2 bases, with 7 bases spanning the gap. This CDR3 spans 12 amino acids. CDR3 coding DNA: TGTGCCTGGAGTTCGCGTCCCTACGAGCAGTACTTC. This translates into CAWSSRPYEQYF.

The rearrangement joins TRBV6-5 to TRBJ1-5; TRBD1 aligns across 12 bases. Germline lookup yields CDR1 MNHEY and CDR2 SVGAGI. The ends lost 6 bases at V and 7 bases at J; junction bases unmatched: 7. This CDR3 contains 15 residues. The CDR3 spells CASRRDRGPGQPQHF. The CDR3 coding sequence is TGTGCCAGCAGAAGGGACAGGGGGCCAGGACAGCCCCAGCATTTT.

A single count supports this clone. This chain joins TRBV7-3 and TRBJ2-7; TRBD1 agrees at 7 bases. CDR3 length equals 13 residues. V dropped 4 bases and J dropped 3; count of bases not matched to a gene: 3. Per germline, CDR1 SGHTA and CDR2 FQGTGA. In DNA form, the CDR3 reads TGTGCCAGCAGCTCTTCAGGGGGCTACGAGCAGTACTTC. Its protein is CASSSSGGYEQYF. Complete variable domain (other parts from reference TRBV7-3 and TRBJ2-7): GAGVSQTPSNKVTEKGKYVELRCDPISGHTALYWYRQSLGQGPEFLIYFQGTGAADDSGLPNDRFFAVRPEGSVSTLKIQRTERGDSAVYLCASSSSGGYEQYFGPGTRLTVT.

With respect to this clone: Germline and junction disagree at one end, which may indicate a read error. The rearrangement joins TRBV6-2 or TRBV6-3 to TRBJ1-2, with D unresolved. The CDR3 has 16 amino acids. CDR1 and CDR2 from the germline V gene are MNHEY and SVGEGT. In DNA, the CDR3 is TGTGCCAGCAGCGACGAAGTCGGTCCGACTAATTATGGCTACACCTTC. It encodes CASSDEVGPTNYGYTF.

The rearrangement links TRBV27 to TRBJ2-7; TRBD2 aligns across 14 bases. The V gene's germline CDR1 is MNHEY and CDR2 SMNVEV (reference sequence). The CDR3 runs to 14 residues. The trim removed 7 bases at V and 3 bases at J, leaving 2 bases unmatched. The CDR3 DNA reads TGTGCCAGCAAAGGGACTAGCGGGAGCTACGAGCAGTACTTC. It codes for CASKGTSGSYEQYF.

The V and J genes are TRBV3-1 (or the pseudogene TRBV3-2) and TRBJ1-2; D might be TRBD1 (6 bases). The CDR3 totals 16 residues. V lost 0 bases and J 0 bases, leaving 11 bases between the germline ends. The V gene's germline CDR1 is LGHDT and CDR2 YNNKEL (reference sequence). In DNA, the CDR3 is TGTGCCAGCAGCCAAGATGACAGGCGAACTAACTATGGCTACACCTTC. Translated: CASSQDDRRTNYGYTF.

This clone has a handful of counts. The chain combines TRBV27 with TRBJ1-1; unclear D gene. With 6 bases removed from V and 6 bases from J, the gap between germline ends came to 17 bases. The germline gives CDR1 MNHEY, CDR2 SMNVEV (reference sequence). The CDR3 length is 14 residues. The CDR3 coding sequence is TGTGCCAGCAGCCTCACTAGCGGTTCCCCTGAAGCTTTCTTT. It translates to CASSLTSGSPEAFF.

The chain combines TRBV6-8 with TRBJ2-5; TRBD2 matches 9 bases. V lost 2 bases to trimming and J lost 5 bases; unmatched junction nucleotides: 6. Germline V gives CDR1 MNHGY, CDR2 SAAAGT. The CDR3 runs to 15 residues. The CDR3 spells CASSYRLAGRETQYF. The CDR3 nucleotides are TGTGCCAGCAGTTACAGGCTAGCGGGGCGGGAGACCCAGTACTTC.

CDR3 in amino acids: CASSSRREGFSYEQYF. The CDR3 nucleotides read TGTGCCAGCAGTTCCCGGAGGGAGGGGTTCTCCTACGAGCAGTACTTC. The chain uses TRBV6-2 or TRBV6-3 and TRBJ2-7, with TRBD2 matching 7 bases. The V gene's germline CDR1 is MNHEY and CDR2 SVGEGT. The junction had 9 bases not matched to a gene; V was cut back by 4 bases and J by 0 bases. CDR3 length: 16 amino acids.

The sample holds a few counts of this clone. This sequence joins TRBV3-1 (or the pseudogene TRBV3-2) and TRBJ2-7; tentatively, D is TRBD2 (6 bases). There are 14 residues in the CDR3. Germline V gene data show CDR1 as LGHDT and CDR2 as YNNKEL (reference sequence). Between the trimmed V and J ends, which lost 1 base and 3 bases, there was a span of 10 bases. The CDR3 bases are TGTGCCAGCAGCCAAGGGCGGGAATACTACGAGCAGTACTTC. This codes for CASSQGREYYEQYF.

CDR3 bases: TGTGCCAGCAGTCTTACTAGCGGGGGGTTGGAGACCCAGTACTTC. This codes for CASSLTSGGLETQYF. The V and J genes are TRBV27 and TRBJ2-5, with 12 bases that match TRBD2. Germline V gene data show CDR1 as MNHEY and CDR2 as SMNVEV (reference sequence). CDR3 size: 15 residues. V was pared by 5 bases and J by 5 bases, with 6 bases of the junction left unmatched.

The sample holds one count of this clone. The chain links TRBV5-6 to TRBJ1-3; no reliable D call. Germline CDR1 reads SGHDT; CDR2 reads YYEEEE. The CDR3 contains 13 residues. Trimming stripped 2 bases from V and 1 base from J, with 4 bases between. CDR3 sequence: CASSFISGNTIYF. The DNA for the CDR3 is TGTGCCAGCAGCTTTATTTCTGGAAACACCATATATTTT.

This chain uses TRBV7-6 with TRBJ2-1; 11 positions agree with TRBD2. The germline V gene encodes CDR1 SGHVS and CDR2 FNYEAQ. The CDR3 has 18 residues. The ends lost 5 bases at V and 2 bases at J; junction bases unmatched: 11. CDR3 coding DNA: TGTGCCAGCAGCGCCGACTTTAGCGGGGGGGCAACCTACAATGAGCAGTTCTTC. As protein: CASSADFSGGATYNEQFF.

The chain carries TRBV9 and TRBJ1-2; 8 nucleotides line up with TRBD1. The CDR3 has 15 amino acids. Germline assignment: CDR1 SGDLS and CDR2 YYNGEE. V lost 0 bases to trimming and J lost 4 bases; unmatched junction nucleotides: 5. CDR3 residues: CASSVGTGRVYGYTF. The CDR3 DNA reads TGTGCCAGCAGCGTAGGGACAGGGAGAGTCTATGGCTACACCTTC. The full variable domain, rest sourced from reference TRBV9 and TRBJ1-2, is DSGVTQTPKHLITATGQRVTLRCSPRSGDLSVYWYQQSLDQGLQFLIQYYNGEERAKGNILERFSAQQFPDLHSELNLSSLELGDSALYFCASSVGTGRVYGYTFGSGTRLTVV.

The genes are TRBV21-1 and TRBJ2-7; the table's D gene call, TRBD2, was not cross checked with the DNA. TRBV21-1 constitutes a pseudogene. This CDR3 contains 13 residues. The CDR3 protein is CASSNEGGGEQYF. CDR3 DNA sequence: TGTGCCAGCAGCAACGAAGGCGGGGGGGAGCAGTACTTC.

The genes are TRBV19 and TRBJ1-2; D possibly corresponds to TRBD1 (6 bases). The CDR3 totals 15 residues. The V end lost 2 bases, the J end lost 4 bases, and 14 bases lay between the germline ends. Germline CDR1 and CDR2: LNHDA and SQIVND (reference sequence). For the CDR3, the DNA is TGTGCCAGTAGTATATTTGGGGGCCCGGGCTATGGCTACACCTTC. It is translated as CASSIFGGPGYGYTF. The complete variable domain, with remaining parts taken from reference TRBV19 and TRBJ1-2, reads DGGITQSPKYLFRKEGQNVTLSCEQNLNHDAMYWYRQDPGQGLRLIYYSQIVNDFQKGDIAEGYSVSREKKESFPLTVTSAQKNPTAFYLCASSIFGGPGYGYTFGSGTRLTVV.

The chain is built from TRBV30 and TRBJ2-7; a possible D gene is TRBD1 (6 bases). Germline values: CDR1 GTSNPN, CDR2 SVGIG (reference sequence). Deletions cut 1 base from V and 3 bases from J, with 28 bases between. The CDR3 is 19 residues long. CDR3 loop: CAWSASHRDTILPDYEQYF. CDR3 sequence (DNA): TGTGCCTGGAGTGCGAGTCACAGGGACACAATTCTACCAGACTACGAGCAGTACTTC. Full variable domain (remainder filled in from reference TRBV30 and TRBJ2-7): SQTIHQWPATLVQPVGSPLSLECTVEGTSNPNLYWYRQAAGRGLQLLFYSVGIGQISSEVPQNLSASRPQDRQFILSSKKLLLSDSGFYLCAWSASHRDTILPDYEQYFGPGTRLTVT.

The chain joins TRBV25-1 to TRBJ2-1; TRBD1 aligns across 11 bases. The CDR3 is 15 amino acids. J was trimmed by 7 bases and V by 6 bases; bases with no gene match: 8. Germline-derived CDR1 and CDR2 are MGHDK and SYGVNS. The CDR3 DNA reads as TGTGCCAGCAGGGGACAGGGGGAGCTGTGGAATGAGCAGTTCTTC. This encodes CASRGQGELWNEQFF.

The chain uses TRBV6-5 and TRBJ1-2; no reliable D call. Trimming stripped 9 bases from V and 2 bases from J, with 13 bases between. This CDR3 has 13 amino acids. Germline CDR1 reads MNHEY; CDR2 reads SVGAGI. The CDR3 spells CASSRSPNYGYTF. The CDR3 DNA sequence: TGTGCCAGTTCCCGGTCTCCAAACTATGGCTACACCTTC.

V and J are TRBV30 and TRBJ2-7; a possible D gene is TRBD2 (6 bases). Trimming took off 1 base at V and 4 bases at J, with 14 bases between the two ends. The CDR3 contains 14 residues. From germline, CDR1 is GTSNPN and CDR2 SVGIG (reference sequence). DNA of the CDR3: TGTGCCTGGAGTGGTCGGCGGGATGGATACGAGCAGTACTTC. Protein sequence: CAWSGRRDGYEQYF.

The chain has TRBV24-1 and TRBJ2-3; 7 bases line up with TRBD2. Trimming removed 3 bases from V and 3 bases from J; junction bases left unmatched: 8. Germline V gene sequence: CDR1 KGHDR, CDR2 SFDVKD. The CDR3 loop spans 16 amino acids. CDR3 DNA sequence: TGTGCCACCAGTGATACCGGACTAGATGGGACAGATACGCAGTATTTT. Translated, it gives CATSDTGLDGTDTQYF.

The V call is TRBV10-2, the J call TRBJ1-1; no definite D call. Germline V lookup: CDR1 WSHSY, CDR2 SAAADI. Trimming took off 7 bases at V and 4 bases at J, with 10 bases between the two ends. This CDR3 region has 12 residues. CDR3 in DNA: TGCGCCAGCAAATCGTCCGGCACTGAAGCTTTCTTT. Encoded protein: CASKSSGTEAFF.

The chain joins TRBV3-1 (or the pseudogene TRBV3-2) to TRBJ2-7, with D perhaps matching TRBD1 (6 bases). V lost 4 bases to trimming and J lost 3 bases, with 19 bases between them. Per germline, CDR1 LGHDT and CDR2 YNNKEL (reference sequence). This CDR3 comprises 16 residues. CDR3 nucleotide sequence: TGTGCCAGCAGCCCAGTACAGGGATCCTTGGTCTACGAGCAGTACTTC. Translation: CASSPVQGSLVYEQYF.

The chain carries TRBV19 and TRBJ2-7; D remains unclear. The V and J ends lost 2 bases and 5 bases respectively, with 22 bases between them. CDR1 is LNHDA and CDR2 is SQIVND in the germline V gene (reference sequence). The CDR3 has 17 residues. The CDR3 bases are TGTGCCAGTAGTATATCCCCCGTCGGTCACCGCGGCCACGAGCAGTACTTC. Encoded protein: CASSISPVGHRGHEQYF.